One and the same sample provided the 17 T cell receptor beta chains below, sequenced in a study of cytomegalovirus exposure and HLA in healthy donors. Amplification used 60 Vbeta primers and 13 Jbeta primers. This table comes from immunoSEQ multiplex PCR, and its TCRdb copy is limited to in-frame clones, with some not included. The data show about 210,000 clones, 86% seen once. The source material was PBMCs. The receptors stem from a woman younger than 45 in good health and CMV-seronegative.

The chain combines TRBV11-1 with TRBJ1-2; TRBD1 agrees at 8 bases. Germline lookup yields CDR1 SGHAT and CDR2 FQDESV (reference sequence). The CDR3 runs 14 residues. V was clipped by 8 bases and J by 8 bases; unmatched bases: 13. As DNA, the CDR3 is TGTGCCAGCGGGGGGACAGGTTCTCCCGCCGGCTACACCTTC. Amino acid sequence: CASGGTGSPAGYTF.

This clone was counted a few times. J is TRBJ2-3 and V is TRBV10-1, with 9 nucleotides matching TRBD2. Germline CDR1 and CDR2: WNHNN and SYGVQD (reference sequence). CDR3 size: 18 residues. With 6 bases clipped from V and 2 bases from J, the junction kept 15 bases outside the gene matches. This chain's CDR3 is CASSGGTSGRGNTDTQYF. The CDR3 DNA follows: TGCGCCAGCAGCGGAGGTACTAGCGGGCGCGGGAACACAGATACGCAGTATTTT.

The rearrangement links TRBV11-3 to TRBJ2-3; TRBD2 matches 7 bases. Per germline, CDR1 SGHNT and CDR2 YENEEA. With 6 bases clipped from V and 2 bases from J, the junction kept 5 bases outside the gene matches. The CDR3 has 14 amino acids. The CDR3 reads CASSRGESTDTQYF. The CDR3 coding sequence is TGTGCCAGCAGTCGGGGGGAGTCCACAGATACGCAGTATTTT.

This clone was seen a handful of times. V usage is TRBV5-1 and J usage is TRBJ1-2; 7 nucleotides match TRBD1. The germline CDR1 and CDR2 sequences are SGHRS and YFSETQ. The CDR3 length is 18 residues. V lost 0 bases, J lost 0 bases, and 11 bases stayed unmatched. DNA of the CDR3: TGCGCCAGCAGCTTGGATCCGGGACAGCAGGTTTCTAACTATGGCTACACCTTC. Translation gives CASSLDPGQQVSNYGYTF.

V usage is TRBV11-2 and J usage is TRBJ2-7; 7 bases fit TRBD1. CDR1 and CDR2 (germline): SGHAT, FQNNGV. The CDR3 is 14 residues long. V shed 1 base and J 6 bases; nucleotides not matched to a gene: 6. CDR3 amino acids: CASSLAIGGAEQYF. CDR3 DNA: TGTGCCAGCAGCTTAGCTATAGGGGGCGCCGAGCAGTACTTC.

The chain links TRBV6-4 to TRBJ2-1, with 8 positions matching TRBD2. This CDR3 has 17 residues. The germline gives CDR1 MRHNA, CDR2 SNTAGT. With 6 bases clipped from V and 3 bases from J, the junction kept 13 bases outside the gene matches. CDR3 coding DNA: TGTGCCAGCAGGCCGGGACTAGTAGTGTTCAGCTACAATGAGCAGTTCTTC. Amino acid sequence: CASRPGLVVFSYNEQFF.

This clone has just a few counts. The rearrangement uses TRBV2 and TRBJ2-5; 9 nucleotides match TRBD2. Trimming cost V 7 bases and J 5 bases; bases outside gene matches: 8. The CDR3 extends over 14 amino acids. The V gene's germline CDR1 is SNHLY and CDR2 FYNNEI. The CDR3 DNA follows: TGTGCCAGCACCCCGCGGACTAGCGACGAGACCCAGTACTTC. This encodes CASTPRTSDETQYF.

J is TRBJ2-7 and V is TRBV5-4; TRBD1 matches 9 bases. With V trimmed by 5 bases and J by 1 base, 4 bases remained unmatched. The germline V gene has CDR1 SGHNT and CDR2 YYREEE (reference sequence). There are 14 residues in the CDR3. The CDR3: CASRPDRGSYEQYF. The CDR3, as DNA: TGTGCCAGCAGACCGGACAGGGGATCCTACGAGCAGTACTTC. Combining the CDR3 with reference TRBV5-4 and TRBJ2-7 gives the whole variable domain ETGVTQSPTHLIKTRGQQVTLRCSSQSGHNTVSWYQQALGQGPQFIFQYYREEENGRGNFPPRFSGLQFPNYSSELNVNALELDDSALYLCASRPDRGSYEQYFGPGTRLTVT.

In this sample, this clone turned up a few times. The V gene is TRBV5-1, the J gene TRBJ2-7; weak D call: TRBD1 (6 bases). The CDR3 spans 15 residues. The V gene's germline CDR1 is SGHRS and CDR2 YFSETQ. V shed 0 bases and J shed 2 bases, with 12 bases lying between them. This chain's CDR3 is CASSLGIGGTYEQYF. The CDR3 DNA sequence: TGCGCCAGCAGCTTGGGAATAGGGGGAACCTACGAGCAGTACTTC.

In this sample, this clone turned up a few times. This rearrangement joins TRBV7-8 to TRBJ2-5; D call uncertain. With 1 base removed from V and 5 bases from J, the gap between germline ends came to 14 bases. CDR1 SGHVS and CDR2 FQNEAQ come from the germline V gene. CDR3 size: 15 residues. CDR3: CASSLVGHRVETQYF. The CDR3 DNA reads as TGTGCCAGCAGCTTAGTCGGTCACCGGGTGGAGACCCAGTACTTC.

This clone was detected only once. The chain uses TRBV6-1 and TRBJ2-7; D gene unclear. The CDR3 contains 11 residues. The V gene's germline CDR1 is MNHNS and CDR2 SASEGT. V lost 4 bases and J lost 2, with 3 bases in between. CDR3 DNA: TGTGCCAGCAGTGGCGCCTACGAGCAGTACTTC. Translation gives CASSGAYEQYF.

This clone was detected only once. This CDR3 reads CASRRSSGLANEQFF. CDR3 bases: TGTGCCAGCAGGAGAAGTTCTGGACTAGCAAATGAGCAGTTCTTC. The chain employs TRBV6-1 and TRBJ2-1; 8 positions agree with TRBD2. Germline assignment: CDR1 MNHNS and CDR2 SASEGT. CDR3 length equals 15 residues. The V and J ends lost 6 bases and 7 bases, in that order; junction bases with no gene match: 11.

This chain links TRBV19 with TRBJ1-5; 8 nucleotides line up with TRBD1. J lost 5 bases, V lost 5 bases, and 8 bases had no gene match. Germline values: CDR1 LNHDA, CDR2 SQIVND (reference sequence). This CDR3 region has 15 residues. The DNA of the CDR3 is TGTGCCAGTAGTCTAGGACAGGGTGGGCATCAGCCCCAGCATTTT. This codes for CASSLGQGGHQPQHF.

The CDR3 coding sequence is TGTGCCAGAAACAGGTGGGAGCAGTTCTTC. The encoded protein is CARNRWEQFF. This chain links TRBV7-5 with TRBJ2-1; TRBD1 is the table's D call and was not checked against the DNA. TRBV7-5 is labeled a pseudogene. This CDR3 is 10 amino acids long.

V gene TRBV18 combines with J gene TRBJ2-1; perhaps TRBD1 as D (6 bases). Looked up from germline, CDR1 is KGHSH and CDR2 is LQKENI. The ends were cut back, 4 bases at V and 7 bases at J, with 11 bases in the middle. The CDR3 totals 13 residues. CDR3 in amino acids: CASSRSGDNEQFF. Here the CDR3 DNA reads TGTGCCAGCTCACGGTCAGGGGATAATGAGCAGTTCTTC.

The chain recombines TRBV2 with TRBJ2-5; 9 nucleotides align to TRBD1. From germline, CDR1 is SNHLY and CDR2 FYNNEI. CDR3 length equals 14 residues. With V trimmed by 4 bases and J by 5 bases, 5 bases remained unmatched. The CDR3 nucleotides read TGTGCCAGCAGTGGAGGGACAGGGCTCGAGACCCAGTACTTC. Translation: CASSGGTGLETQYF.

This chain uses TRBV5-1 with TRBJ2-5, with 14 bases fitting TRBD2. The CDR3 totals 17 residues. With V trimmed by 9 bases and J by 3 bases, 13 bases remained unmatched. Looked up from germline, CDR1 is SGHRS and CDR2 is YFSETQ. CDR3 bases: TGCGCCACCCGGAGACTAGCGGGAGGGCGAGGGGAAGAGACCCAGTACTTC. It specifies CATRRLAGGRGEETQYF.